The entry below gives a single TCR beta chain sequence along with its context. Its specificity is unknown. The data were taken from a study of blood T cells in healthy people across ages. Whole-study context: In model experiments, template switching was able to capture about one barcoded beta molecule for every two T cells that were present.

Findings of the study overall: Strong correlation existed between TCR beta diversity and naive T cell percentage.

Extractions gave at least 5.5 micrograms of total RNA per sample. A sample-barcoded 5' primer and a J-beta primer mix were used in a second PCR of roughly 7 to 11 cycles. TCRdb reprocessed the 5' RACE reads with MiXCR, giving one entry per CDR3 protein. The sample holds roughly 1.6 million distinct CDR3 sequences, about 32% seen once. V trimming: 4 bases; J trimming: 3 bases; junction bases outside the gene matches: 9. The CDR3 loop spans 16 amino acids. Germline lookup yields CDR1 ENHRY and CDR2 SYGVKD. The chain joins TRBV10-3 to TRBJ2-3; 8 nucleotides match TRBD2. The receptor was derived from a woman in her thirties in good health. The sample consisted of blood. The chain's CDR3 is CAISVSGDRQTDTQYF. CDR3 sequence (DNA): TGTGCCATCAGTGTTAGCGGGGACCGACAGACAGATACGCAGTATTTT.